The clone carrying this T cell receptor beta chain was observed a handful of times. Its antigen is currently unknown. In patients chosen for sequencing, flow cytometry had shown CD8+CD57+ cell expansion. Therapy had not been given to patients before blood sampling. This entry comes from a study of CD8+CD57+ T cells in acquired aplastic anemia. Overall study findings and caveats: Patients and controls had CD8+ Simpson's diversity values that were not significantly distinct.

TCR beta VDJ combinations and CDR3 sequences were profiled from genomic DNA. Each CDR3 protein gets one entry after TCRdb re-called the reads with MiXCR. The sample lists around 170,000 distinct CDR3 sequences; around 43% were seen once. Germline V gives CDR1 MNHEY, CDR2 SMNVEV (reference sequence). The CDR3 sequence is 17 residues long. Unmatched junction bases numbered 8, after V lost 4 bases and J lost 1 base. The chain employs TRBV27 and TRBJ2-3; 10 bases are a match to TRBD1. This receptor was obtained from a human donor with aplastic anemia. Material: sorted CD4+, CD8+, or CD8+CD57+ T cells (not recorded which) from PBMCs. CDR3 loop: CASSYGTGTGGTDTQYF. CDR3 nucleotide sequence: TGTGCCAGCAGTTATGGAACCGGGACAGGGGGCACAGATACGCAGTATTTT.